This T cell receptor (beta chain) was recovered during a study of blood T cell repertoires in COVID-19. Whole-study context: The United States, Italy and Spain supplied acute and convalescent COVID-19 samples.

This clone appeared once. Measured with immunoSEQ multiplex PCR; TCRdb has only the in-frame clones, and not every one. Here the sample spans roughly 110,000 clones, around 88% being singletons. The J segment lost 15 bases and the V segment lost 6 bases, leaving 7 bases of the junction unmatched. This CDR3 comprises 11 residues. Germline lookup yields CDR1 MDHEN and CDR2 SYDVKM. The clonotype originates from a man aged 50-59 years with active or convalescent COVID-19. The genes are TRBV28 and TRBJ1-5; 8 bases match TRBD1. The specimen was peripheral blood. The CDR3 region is CASRGQATWHF. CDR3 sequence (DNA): TGTGCCAGCAGGGGACAGGCTACCTGGCATTTT. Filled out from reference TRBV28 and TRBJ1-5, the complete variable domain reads DVKVTQSSRYLVKRTGEKVFLECVQDMDHENMFWYRQDPGLGLRLIYFSYDVKMKEKGDIPEGYSVSREKKERFSLILESASTNQTSMYLCASRGQATWHFGDGTRLSIL.